Shown below are 32 T cell receptor beta chains from a single sample sequenced in a study. MiXCR was run by TCRdb on the RT-PCR reads, yielding one entry per CDR3 protein. Of about 700,000 distinct CDR3 sequences listed, 14% are singletons. The sequencing sample was made of memory CD4+ T cells from blood. These receptors were obtained from a female donor in good health, serving as a healthy control.

The chain employs TRBV20-1 and TRBJ2-7; perhaps TRBD1 as D (5 bases). There are 15 residues in the CDR3. The V end was cut by 1 base, the J end by 0 bases, with 13 bases between. Germline values: CDR1 DFQATT, CDR2 SNEGSKA (reference sequence). CDR3 loop: CSARVWGVSSYEQYF. The DNA of the CDR3 is TGCAGTGCTAGAGTTTGGGGCGTTAGCTCCTACGAGCAGTACTTC.

V usage is TRBV5-6 and J usage is TRBJ1-1; D call uncertain. Looked up from germline, CDR1 is SGHDT and CDR2 is YYEEEE. The CDR3 covers 13 residues. Trimming removed 2 bases at V and 4 bases at J, with 9 bases between. The CDR3 region is CASSFGRATEAFF. DNA of the CDR3: TGTGCCAGCAGCTTTGGAAGGGCCACTGAAGCTTTCTTT.

The chain joins TRBV29-1 to TRBJ1-1, with 11 nucleotides matching TRBD1. The CDR3 covers 15 residues. Germline V gives CDR1 SQVTM, CDR2 ANQGSEA. J lost 4 bases, V lost 5 bases, and 9 bases had no gene match. CDR3 bases: TGCAGCGTTAAAGCCTCCGGGACAGGGGGCACTGAAGCTTTCTTT. Translating it yields CSVKASGTGGTEAFF.

This clonotype was seen only a few times. This sequence joins TRBV7-2 and TRBJ2-7, with D hard to call. V was cut by 5 bases and J by 7 bases, with 18 bases left in between. The germline CDR1 and CDR2 sequences are SGHTA and FQGNSA. The CDR3 covers 14 residues. The CDR3 DNA reads as TGTGCCAGCAGCAGCAGGACGGCCAGTCGAGAGCAGTACTTC. Translating it yields CASSSRTASREQYF.

Notes on this clonotype: This may be a read error, as it is one base from a much larger clone. The rearrangement joins TRBV12-3 or TRBV12-4 to TRBJ2-3; D remains unclear. Trimming took off 4 bases at V and 0 bases at J, with 11 bases between the two ends. There are 15 residues in the CDR3. CDR3 DNA: TGTGCCAGCAGTTCGGGCATCACTAGCACAGATACGCAGTATTTT. Its protein product is CASSSGITSTDTQYF.

This sequence joins TRBV28 and TRBJ2-5; 8 positions agree with TRBD1. CDR1 and CDR2 (germline): MDHEN, SYDVKM. CDR3 length: 14 residues. V shed 3 bases and J 5 bases; nucleotides not matched to a gene: 5. In DNA, the CDR3 is TGTGCCAGCAGTTTGACAGGGGTTATGGAGACCCAGTACTTC. This gives the protein CASSLTGVMETQYF.

The chain is built from TRBV20-1 and TRBJ2-3; 15 bases map to TRBD2. J lost 3 bases, V lost 6 bases, and 7 bases had no gene match. CDR1 and CDR2 from the germline V gene are DFQATT and SNEGSKA (reference sequence). The CDR3 has 16 amino acids. The CDR3 here is CSAVPGLAGGTDTQYF. In DNA, the CDR3 is TGCAGTGCCGTTCCGGGACTAGCGGGAGGAACAGATACGCAGTATTTT.

The chain's CDR3 is CASSVGGDTEAFF. CDR3 sequence (DNA): TGTGCCAGCAGCGTAGGTGGGGACACTGAAGCTTTCTTT. This rearrangement joins TRBV9 to TRBJ1-1; unclear D gene. V lost 0 bases to trimming and J lost 3 bases, with 6 bases between them. In germline, CDR1 is SGDLS, CDR2 YYNGEE. This CDR3 has 13 amino acids.

In regard to this clonotype: A much larger clone lies one base from this, so it may be a read error. The rearrangement joins TRBV4-1 to TRBJ1-6; D gene uncertain. Germline V lookup: CDR1 MGHRA, CDR2 YSYEKL. CDR3 length: 12 residues. Trimming cost V 0 bases and J 13 bases, with 7 bases left between them. The CDR3 DNA reads as TGCGCCAGCAGCCAAGAGGTTTGGCCCCTCCACTTT. It translates to CASSQEVWPLHF.

For this clonotype: The junction departs from germline at one end; a sequencing error may be responsible. The chain has TRBV4-2 and TRBJ1-1; D is perhaps TRBD1 (5 bases). From germline, CDR1 is LGHNA and CDR2 YNFKEQ. CDR3 size: 15 residues. The CDR3 nucleotides are TGTGCCAGCAGCCAAGATCACGTTGGTTACAGGCGGGGGATCTTT. Its protein product is CASSQDHVGYRRGIF.

This clonotype was seen more than once but under ten times. This sequence joins TRBV6-1 and TRBJ1-1; 8 bases fit TRBD1. Germline V gives CDR1 MNHNS, CDR2 SASEGT. CDR3 size: 15 residues. Germline trimming cut 2 bases from V and 1 base from J; bases unmatched to any gene: 3. The CDR3 sequence is CASSERQGPNTEAFF. As DNA, the CDR3 is TGTGCCAGCAGTGAAAGACAGGGGCCGAACACTGAAGCTTTCTTT.

In this sample, this clonotype turned up a few times. CDR3 amino acids: CSGAGDRGYNEQFF. CDR3 sequence (DNA): TGCAGTGGAGCGGGTGACCGAGGCTACAATGAGCAGTTCTTC. The V gene is TRBV20-1, the J gene TRBJ2-1, with D maybe TRBD2 (6 bases). V shed 7 bases and J shed 3 bases, with 16 bases lying between them. Germline lookup yields CDR1 DFQATT and CDR2 SNEGSKA (reference sequence). The CDR3 has 14 residues.

The V gene is TRBV3-1, the J gene TRBJ2-4, with D possibly matching TRBD2 (6 bases). The germline V gene encodes CDR1 LGHDT and CDR2 YNNKEL (reference sequence). V was pared by 4 bases and J by 9 bases, with 16 bases between. The CDR3 is 14 amino acids. This CDR3 reads CASSLPGLQAIQYF. The CDR3 region has the DNA TGTGCCAGCAGCCTCCCGGGACTCCAAGCCATTCAGTACTTC.

In this sample, this clonotype turned up a few times. This chain uses TRBV27 with TRBJ2-5; tentative D call: TRBD2 (6 bases). Germline V gene sequence: CDR1 MNHEY, CDR2 SMNVEV (reference sequence). This CDR3 has 17 residues. V gave up 5 bases and J gave up 3 bases, with 22 bases separating them. Here the CDR3 DNA reads TGTGCCAGCAGTCTCGCCGGGAGAACCCTTTTTAAAGAGACCCAGTACTTC. It is translated as CASSLAGRTLFKETQYF.

This clonotype was found a few times. V gene TRBV7-8 combines with J gene TRBJ1-1; D perhaps matches TRBD1 (6 bases). The CDR3 consists of 13 residues. The V and J ends lost 7 bases and 6 bases respectively, with 15 bases between them. Germline V gene lookup returns CDR1 SGHVS and CDR2 FQNEAQ. The DNA for the CDR3 is TGTGCCAGCACCGCACAGGGCAGAGCTGAAGCTTTCTTT. The encoded protein is CASTAQGRAEAFF. The whole variable domain, filled in from reference TRBV7-8 and TRBJ1-1, reads GAGVSQSPRYKVAKRGQDVALRCDPISGHVSLFWYQQALGQGPEFLTYFQNEAQLDKSGLPSDRFFAERPEGSVSTLKIQRTQQEDSAVYLCASTAQGRAEAFFGQGTRLTVV.

This clonotype was seen at least ten times. The V call is TRBV6-6, the J call TRBJ1-5; TRBD1 matches 9 bases. Germline CDR1 is MNHNY and CDR2 is SVGAGI (reference sequence). This CDR3 comprises 14 residues. Unmatched junction bases numbered 6, after V lost 5 bases and J lost 7 bases. For the CDR3, the DNA is TGTGCCAGCAGTGCGGGACAGGGTAGCCAGCCCCAGCATTTT. Translated: CASSAGQGSQPQHF.

The chain uses TRBV6-5 and TRBJ1-3; 8 positions agree with TRBD1. Germline V lookup: CDR1 MNHEY, CDR2 SVGAGI. This CDR3 has 15 amino acids. J lost 1 base, V lost 6 bases, and 5 bases had no gene match. The CDR3 loop is CASSGQGRSGNTIYF. CDR3 sequence (DNA): TGTGCCAGCAGCGGACAGGGACGATCTGGAAACACCATATATTTT.

This clonotype has at least ten counts. The J gene is TRBJ2-3, the V gene TRBV20-1; 7 bases agree with TRBD2. Germline CDR1 is DFQATT and CDR2 is SNEGSKA (reference sequence). CDR3 length equals 19 residues. V trimming: 2 bases; J trimming: 0 bases; junction bases outside the gene matches: 17. The CDR3 sequence: CSARPHASGLKTSTDTQYF. The CDR3 nucleotides read TGCAGTGCTAGACCTCACGCTAGCGGACTTAAAACTAGCACAGATACGCAGTATTTT.

This clonotype was observed at least ten times. The chain carries TRBV5-1 and TRBJ2-5, with 8 nucleotides matching TRBD2. V lost 0 bases to trimming and J lost 1 base; unmatched junction nucleotides: 8. This CDR3 has 17 residues. Germline loops: CDR1 SGHRS, CDR2 YFSETQ. The DNA for the CDR3 is TGCGCCAGCAGCTTGGGAACGATAGCGGGAATCCAAGAGACCCAGTACTTC. Protein: CASSLGTIAGIQETQYF.

The rearrangement uses TRBV19 and TRBJ1-3, with 7 bases identical to TRBD1. CDR1 is LNHDA, CDR2 SQIVND, per germline (reference sequence). The trim removed 7 bases at V and 5 bases at J, leaving 8 bases unmatched. The CDR3 extends over 14 amino acids. In nucleotides, the CDR3 is TGTGCCAGTACCTTAGGAGGGGGCCGAAACACCATATATTTT. Its translation is CASTLGGGRNTIYF.

This clonotype was picked up a small number of times. The chain couples TRBV27 to TRBJ1-2; D remains unclear. This CDR3 has 16 amino acids. From germline, CDR1 is MNHEY and CDR2 SMNVEV (reference sequence). Trimming removed 0 bases from V and 5 bases from J, with 16 bases in between. The CDR3 bases are TGTGCCAGCAGTTTATCCCCGTCGGGGAAGAAGTATGGCTACACCTTC. This sequence encodes CASSLSPSGKKYGYTF.

This clonotype has a count of ten or more. V and J are TRBV20-1 and TRBJ2-1; 11 bases fit TRBD2. J was trimmed by 8 bases and V by 4 bases; bases with no gene match: 10. The CDR3 extends over 15 amino acids. The germline gives CDR1 DFQATT, CDR2 SNEGSKA (reference sequence). In DNA form, the CDR3 reads TGCAGTGCTACCCTACTAGCGGGAGTGGGGGATGAGCAGTTCTTC. Its translation is CSATLLAGVGDEQFF.

On this clonotype itself: A much larger clone is a single base away; this may be a read error. In nucleotides, the CDR3 is TGCGCCAGCAGCCAAGATTGGTACAATGAGGGAAATGAGCAGTTCTTC. Protein: CASSQDWYNEGNEQFF. The chain has TRBV4-3 and TRBJ2-1, with a tentative D call TRBD2 (5 bases). CDR3 length equals 16 residues. Germline-derived CDR1 and CDR2 are LGHNA and YSLEER. V shed 0 bases and J shed 7 bases, with 16 bases lying between them.

This clonotype showed up many times. This rearrangement joins TRBV9 to TRBJ2-3; TRBD1 matches 7 bases. Germline CDR1 reads SGDLS; CDR2 reads YYNGEE. The V and J ends lost 3 bases and 0 bases, in that order; junction bases with no gene match: 4. The CDR3 covers 15 residues. In DNA form, the CDR3 reads TGTGCCAGCAGCGGTGAGGGACAGAGCACAGATACGCAGTATTTT. It yields the protein CASSGEGQSTDTQYF.

The sample holds many counts of this clonotype. This chain joins TRBV4-3 and TRBJ2-1; unclear D gene. This CDR3 comprises 16 residues. Deletions cut 2 bases from V and 5 bases from J, with 16 bases between. The germline gives CDR1 LGHNA, CDR2 YSLEER. The DNA for the CDR3 is TGCGCCAGCAGCCAAACCTCCACGGGCAACAACAATGAGCAGTTCTTC. It specifies CASSQTSTGNNNEQFF.

At least ten counts were recorded for this clonotype. This sequence joins TRBV4-3 and TRBJ2-1; TRBD2 matches 9 bases. This CDR3 has 16 amino acids. From germline, CDR1 is LGHNA and CDR2 YSLEER. Trimming took 1 base from V and 5 from J; bases not matched to a gene: 6. The CDR3, as DNA: TGCGCCAGCAGCCAAGCGTTGGCGGGAGGGGACAATGAGCAGTTCTTC. Translating gives CASSQALAGGDNEQFF.

This clonotype was found a few times. J is TRBJ2-5 and V is TRBV5-4, with D maybe TRBD1 (6 bases). V was clipped by 1 base and J by 3 bases, with 10 bases between them. Looked up from germline, CDR1 is SGHNT and CDR2 is YYREEE (reference sequence). This CDR3 region has 14 residues. The CDR3 DNA is TGTGCCAGCAGCTTGACCCACAGGGAAGAGACCCAGTACTTC. Its protein product is CASSLTHREETQYF.

The sample holds many counts of this clonotype. The chain uses TRBV20-1 and TRBJ1-1; tentative D call: TRBD1 (5 bases). The germline V gene has CDR1 DFQATT and CDR2 SNEGSKA (reference sequence). With 0 bases removed from V and 5 bases from J, the gap between germline ends came to 16 bases. This CDR3 has 15 amino acids. CDR3 sequence (DNA): TGCAGTGCTAGAGACCCCCAAGGGCGGGGGACTGAAGCTTTCTTT. It specifies CSARDPQGRGTEAFF.

The rearrangement links TRBV5-4 to TRBJ2-3, with D possibly being TRBD1 (5 bases). The CDR3 runs 14 residues. Trimming took off 4 bases at V and 1 base at J, with 10 bases between the two ends. CDR1 is SGHNT, CDR2 YYREEE, per germline (reference sequence). The DNA for the CDR3 is TGTGCCAGCAGCGGAGACAGTCGCACAGATACGCAGTATTTT. Protein sequence: CASSGDSRTDTQYF.

There are a few counts of this clonotype. J is TRBJ2-3 and V is TRBV7-2; D is uncertain. The germline V gene has CDR1 SGHTA and CDR2 FQGNSA. The CDR3 is 12 amino acids. V gave up 1 base and J gave up 6 bases, with 5 bases separating them. CDR3 in DNA: TGTGCCAGCAGCTTAGACCAGGATACGCAGTATTTT. This encodes CASSLDQDTQYF.

This chain links TRBV7-2 with TRBJ2-5; unclear D gene. Germline V gene lookup returns CDR1 SGHTA and CDR2 FQGNSA. Trimming removed 5 bases from V and 2 bases from J, with 9 bases in between. The CDR3 is 13 residues long. CDR3 in DNA: TGTGCCAGCAGCCCCTCGAATCAAGAGACCCAGTACTTC. This translates into CASSPSNQETQYF.

The chain couples TRBV5-1 to TRBJ1-3; D not resolved. The CDR3 consists of 14 residues. V was cut by 4 bases and J by 7 bases, with 15 bases left in between. Germline assignment: CDR1 SGHRS and CDR2 YFSETQ. The CDR3: CASSPRSGDNTIYF. In DNA, the CDR3 is TGCGCCAGCAGCCCCCGCTCAGGAGATAACACCATATATTTT.